This T cell receptor (beta chain) was observed in a study of regulatory T cells in long-lasting Graves disease. General study results and limits: Persistent disease samples used TRBV28, TRBJ1-2 and TRBJ2-5 preferentially.

Points on this clonotype: Its specificity is not known. A much larger clone differs by one base, so this may be a read error.

Trimming took 5 bases from V and 6 from J, leaving 17 bases between them. The length of the CDR3 is 14 residues. Germline V gene lookup returns CDR1 SGDLS and CDR2 YYNGEE. Time point in this sample: persistent/refractory GD, antithyroid drugs over 5 years with positive TRAb. The TCR library used RNA extracted from PBMCs. iRepertoire HTBI primers and Arm-PCR of CDR3 regions built TCR beta libraries. Via MiXCR, TCRdb re-called the multiplex PCR reads, giving one row per CDR3 protein. This repertoire shows about 290,000 distinct CDR3 sequences, 22% found once; its top ten account for approximately 60%. This chain links TRBV9 with TRBJ2-5; D might be TRBD1 (6 bases). The sequenced sample was peripheral blood mononuclear cells (PBMCs), obtained when the disease was refractory, from a patient treated with antithyroid drugs. The sequence was obtained from a female donor with Graves disease. The CDR3 region is CASSLSPGVKTQYF. In nucleotides, the CDR3 is TGTGCCAGCAGTTTATCCCCAGGGGTTAAGACCCAGTACTTC. Looking up the rest from reference TRBV9 and TRBJ2-5 gives the full variable domain: DSGVTQTPKHLITATGQRVTLRCSPRSGDLSVYWYQQSLDQGLQFLIQYYNGEERAKGNILERFSAQQFPDLHSELNLSSLELGDSALYFCASSLSPGVKTQYFGPGTRLLVL.